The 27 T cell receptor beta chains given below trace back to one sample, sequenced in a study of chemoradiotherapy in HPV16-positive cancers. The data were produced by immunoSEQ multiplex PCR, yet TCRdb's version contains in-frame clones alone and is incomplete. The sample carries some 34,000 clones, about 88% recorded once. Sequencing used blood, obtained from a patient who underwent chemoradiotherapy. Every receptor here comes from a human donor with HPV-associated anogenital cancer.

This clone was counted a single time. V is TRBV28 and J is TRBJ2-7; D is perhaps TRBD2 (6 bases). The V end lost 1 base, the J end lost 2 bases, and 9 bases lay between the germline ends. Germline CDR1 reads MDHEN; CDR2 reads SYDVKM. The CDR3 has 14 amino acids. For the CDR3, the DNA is TGTGCCAGCAGTTTATCGGGGGTCCCCTACGAGCAGTACTTC. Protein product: CASSLSGVPYEQYF.

The CDR3 sequence is CASSSSARRGQGFGNIQYF. CDR3 bases: TGTGCCAGCAGCAGCAGTGCGAGGCGCGGTCAGGGGTTCGGAAACATTCAGTACTTC. V and J are TRBV7-2 and TRBJ2-4; possible D gene TRBD1, 6 bases. Germline assignment: CDR1 SGHTA and CDR2 FQGNSA. The CDR3 totals 19 residues. V was pared by 5 bases and J by 6 bases, with 29 bases between. Full variable domain (remainder filled in from reference TRBV7-2 and TRBJ2-4): GAGVSQSPSNKVTEKGKDVELRCDPISGHTALYWYRQSLGQGLEFLIYFQGNSAPDKSGLPSDRFSAERTGGSVSTLTIQRTQQEDSAVYLCASSSSARRGQGFGNIQYFGAGTRLSVL.

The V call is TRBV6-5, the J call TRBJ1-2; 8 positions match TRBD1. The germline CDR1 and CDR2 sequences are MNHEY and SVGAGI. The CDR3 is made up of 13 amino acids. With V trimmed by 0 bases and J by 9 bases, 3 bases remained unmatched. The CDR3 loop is CASSYSDRVRYTF. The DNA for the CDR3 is TGTGCCAGCAGTTACTCGGACAGGGTTCGCTACACCTTC.

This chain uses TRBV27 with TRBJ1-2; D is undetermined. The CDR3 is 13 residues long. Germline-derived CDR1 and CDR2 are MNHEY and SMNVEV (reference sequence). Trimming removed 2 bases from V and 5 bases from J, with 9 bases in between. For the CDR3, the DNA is TGTGCCAGCAGTTTAGAGGGTGGGTATGGCTACACCTTC. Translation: CASSLEGGYGYTF.

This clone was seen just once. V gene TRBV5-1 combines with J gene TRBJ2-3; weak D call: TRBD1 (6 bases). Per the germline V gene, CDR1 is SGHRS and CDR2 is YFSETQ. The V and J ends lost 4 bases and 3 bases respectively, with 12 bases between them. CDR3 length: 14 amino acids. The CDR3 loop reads CASSPGQITDTQYF. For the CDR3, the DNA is TGCGCCAGCAGCCCTGGACAGATTACAGATACGCAGTATTTT.

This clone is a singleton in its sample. The CDR3 loop reads CASSIRTGAESYEQYF. CDR3 in DNA: TGTGCCAGTAGTATTAGAACAGGGGCGGAATCCTACGAGCAGTACTTC. The chain uses TRBV19 and TRBJ2-7; 7 nucleotides match TRBD1. The germline V gene has CDR1 LNHDA and CDR2 SQIVND (reference sequence). Losses at the gene ends were 3 bases for V and 1 base for J; bases not matched to a gene: 9. This CDR3 is 16 amino acids long. The entire variable domain, with the rest obtained from reference TRBV19 and TRBJ2-7, is as follows: DGGITQSPKYLFRKEGQNVTLSCEQNLNHDAMYWYRQDPGQGLRLIYYSQIVNDFQKGDIAEGYSVSREKKESFPLTVTSAQKNPTAFYLCASSIRTGAESYEQYFGPGTRLTVT.

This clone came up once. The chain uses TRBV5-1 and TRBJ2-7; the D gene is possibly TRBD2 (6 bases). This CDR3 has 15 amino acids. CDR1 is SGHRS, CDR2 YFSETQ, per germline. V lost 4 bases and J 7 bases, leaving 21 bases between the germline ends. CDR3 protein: CASSPLSVGGEEQYF. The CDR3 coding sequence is TGCGCCAGCAGCCCTCTCTCCGTGGGGGGTGAGGAGCAGTACTTC.

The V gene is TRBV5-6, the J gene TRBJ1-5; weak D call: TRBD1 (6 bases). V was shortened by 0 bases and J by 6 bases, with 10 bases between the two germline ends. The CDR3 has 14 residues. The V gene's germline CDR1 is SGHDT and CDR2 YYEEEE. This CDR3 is CASSLVGAGQPQHF. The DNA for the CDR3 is TGTGCCAGCAGCTTGGTGGGGGCAGGTCAGCCCCAGCATTTT.

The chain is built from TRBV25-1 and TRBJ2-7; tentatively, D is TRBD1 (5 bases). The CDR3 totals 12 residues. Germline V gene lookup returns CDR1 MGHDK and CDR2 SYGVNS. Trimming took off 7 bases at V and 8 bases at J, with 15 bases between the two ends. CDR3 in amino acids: CASKSGNLQQYF. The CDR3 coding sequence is TGTGCCAGCAAATCAGGGAACTTGCAGCAGTACTTC.

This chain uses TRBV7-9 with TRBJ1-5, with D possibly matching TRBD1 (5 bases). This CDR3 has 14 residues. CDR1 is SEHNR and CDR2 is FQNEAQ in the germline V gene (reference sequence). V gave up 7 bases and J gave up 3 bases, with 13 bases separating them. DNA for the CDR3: TGTGCCAGCACCATGCAAGGGGTCAATCAGCCCCAGCATTTT. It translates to CASTMQGVNQPQHF.

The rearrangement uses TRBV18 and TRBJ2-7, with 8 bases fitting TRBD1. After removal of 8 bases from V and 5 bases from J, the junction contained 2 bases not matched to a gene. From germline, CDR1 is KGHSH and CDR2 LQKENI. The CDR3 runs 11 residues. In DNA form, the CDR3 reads TGTGCCAGCCGGACAGGGAACGAGCAGTACTTC. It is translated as CASRTGNEQYF.

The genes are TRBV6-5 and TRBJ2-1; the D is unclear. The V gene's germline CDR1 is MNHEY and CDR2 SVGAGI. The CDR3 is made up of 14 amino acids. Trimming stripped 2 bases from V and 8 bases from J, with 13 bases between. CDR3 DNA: TGTGCCAGCAGTTACGCCTCGGGTAGTTATGAGCAGTTCTTC. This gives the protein CASSYASGSYEQFF.

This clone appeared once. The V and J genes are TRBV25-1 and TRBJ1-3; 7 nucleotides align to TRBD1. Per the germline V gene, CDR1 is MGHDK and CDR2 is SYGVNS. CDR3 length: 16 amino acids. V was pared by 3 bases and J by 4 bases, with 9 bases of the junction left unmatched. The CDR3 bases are TGTGCCAGCAGTGACCCCGGGACAGAGAAGGGAAACACCATATATTTT. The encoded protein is CASSDPGTEKGNTIYF.

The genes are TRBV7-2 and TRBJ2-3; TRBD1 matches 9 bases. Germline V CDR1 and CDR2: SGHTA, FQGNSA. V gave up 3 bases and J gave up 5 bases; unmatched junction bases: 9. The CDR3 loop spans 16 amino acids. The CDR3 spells CASSLGQGRVIDTQYF. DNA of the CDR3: TGTGCCAGCAGCTTGGGACAGGGTAGGGTAATAGATACGCAGTATTTT.

DNA of the CDR3: TGTGCCAGCAGTTACATATTGGGACTCCAGAACACTGAAGCTTTCTTT. Translation gives CASSYILGLQNTEAFF. V usage is TRBV6-5 and J usage is TRBJ1-1; TRBD1 might be the D (5 bases). The CDR3 is made up of 16 amino acids. Per germline, CDR1 MNHEY and CDR2 SVGAGI. Trimming removed 2 bases from V and 1 base from J, with 14 bases in between.

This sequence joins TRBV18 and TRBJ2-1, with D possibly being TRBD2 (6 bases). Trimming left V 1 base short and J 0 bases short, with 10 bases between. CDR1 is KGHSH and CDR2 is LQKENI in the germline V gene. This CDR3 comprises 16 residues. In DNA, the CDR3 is TGTGCCAGCTCACCACTTAGCGGAAGCTCCTACAATGAGCAGTTCTTC. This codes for CASSPLSGSSYNEQFF.

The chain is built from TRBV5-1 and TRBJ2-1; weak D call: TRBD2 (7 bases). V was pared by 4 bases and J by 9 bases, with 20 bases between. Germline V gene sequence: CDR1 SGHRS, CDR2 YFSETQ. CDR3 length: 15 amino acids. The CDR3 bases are TGCGCCAGCAGCGCGGGGAGGGGGGGAACCTTTGAGCAGTTCTTC. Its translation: CASSAGRGGTFEQFF.

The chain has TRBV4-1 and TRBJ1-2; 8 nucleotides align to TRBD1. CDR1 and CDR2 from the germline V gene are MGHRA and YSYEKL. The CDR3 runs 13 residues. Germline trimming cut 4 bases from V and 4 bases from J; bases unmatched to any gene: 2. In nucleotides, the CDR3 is TGCGCCAGCAGCCTTGACAGGGGCTATGGCTACACCTTC. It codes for CASSLDRGYGYTF.

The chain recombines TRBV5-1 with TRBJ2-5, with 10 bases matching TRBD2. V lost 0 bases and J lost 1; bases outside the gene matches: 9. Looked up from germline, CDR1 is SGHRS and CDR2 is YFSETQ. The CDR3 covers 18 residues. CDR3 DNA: TGCGCCAGCAGCTTGGCCAATTTTAGCGGGGGGCCCCAAGAGACCCAGTACTTC. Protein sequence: CASSLANFSGGPQETQYF.

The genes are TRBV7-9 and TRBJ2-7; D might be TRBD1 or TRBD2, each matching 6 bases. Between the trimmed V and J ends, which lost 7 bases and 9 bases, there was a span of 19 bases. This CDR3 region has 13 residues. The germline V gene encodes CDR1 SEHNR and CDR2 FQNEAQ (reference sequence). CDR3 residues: CASTSKTGGGQYF. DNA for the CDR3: TGTGCCAGCACCTCTAAGACTGGAGGGGGGCAGTACTTC.

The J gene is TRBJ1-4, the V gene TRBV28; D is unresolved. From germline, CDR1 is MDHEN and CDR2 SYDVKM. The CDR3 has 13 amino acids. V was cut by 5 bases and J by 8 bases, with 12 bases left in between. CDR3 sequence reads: CASSTDWYEKLFF. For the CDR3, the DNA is TGTGCCAGCAGTACAGACTGGTACGAAAAACTGTTTTTT.

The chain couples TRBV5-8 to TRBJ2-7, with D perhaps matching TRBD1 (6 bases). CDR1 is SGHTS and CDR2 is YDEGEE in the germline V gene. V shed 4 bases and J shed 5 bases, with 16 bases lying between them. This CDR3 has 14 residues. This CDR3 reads CASSRGTPANEQYF. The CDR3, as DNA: TGTGCCAGCAGCCGAGGGACACCCGCCAACGAGCAGTACTTC.

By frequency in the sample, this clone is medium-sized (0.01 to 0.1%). In DNA form, the CDR3 reads TGTGCCAGCAAGTGGGACAGGGACGAGCAGTACTTC. Translation gives CASKWDRDEQYF. The genes are TRBV2 and TRBJ2-7; TRBD1 matches 9 bases. The CDR3 length is 12 residues. Trimming at V came to 7 bases and at J to 5 bases, leaving 3 bases not matched to a gene. Germline CDR1 reads SNHLY; CDR2 reads FYNNEI.

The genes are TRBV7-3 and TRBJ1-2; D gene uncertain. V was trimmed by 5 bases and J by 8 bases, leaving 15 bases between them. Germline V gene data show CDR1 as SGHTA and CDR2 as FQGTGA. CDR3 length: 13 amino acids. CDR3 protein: CASSRNGGNGYTF. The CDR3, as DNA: TGTGCCAGCAGCCGAAACGGAGGGAACGGCTACACCTTC.

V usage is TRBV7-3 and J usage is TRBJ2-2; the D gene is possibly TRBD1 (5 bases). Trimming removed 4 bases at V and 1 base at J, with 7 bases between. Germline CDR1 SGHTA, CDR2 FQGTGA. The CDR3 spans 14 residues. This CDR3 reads CASSSTGNTGELFF. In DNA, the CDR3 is TGTGCCAGCAGCTCTACAGGGAACACCGGGGAGCTGTTTTTT.

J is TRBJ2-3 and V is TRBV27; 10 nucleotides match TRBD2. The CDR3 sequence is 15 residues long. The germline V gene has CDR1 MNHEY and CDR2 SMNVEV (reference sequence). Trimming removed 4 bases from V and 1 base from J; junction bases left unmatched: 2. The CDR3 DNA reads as TGTGCCAGCAGTTCCACTAGCGGGGGCACAGATACGCAGTATTTT. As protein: CASSSTSGGTDTQYF.

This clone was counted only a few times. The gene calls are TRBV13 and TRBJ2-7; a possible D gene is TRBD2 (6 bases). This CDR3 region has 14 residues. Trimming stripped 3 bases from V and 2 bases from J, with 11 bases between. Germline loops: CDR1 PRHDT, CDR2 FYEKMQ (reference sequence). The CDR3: CASSLMGGTYEQYF. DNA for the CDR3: TGTGCCAGCAGCTTGATGGGGGGTACCTACGAGCAGTACTTC.